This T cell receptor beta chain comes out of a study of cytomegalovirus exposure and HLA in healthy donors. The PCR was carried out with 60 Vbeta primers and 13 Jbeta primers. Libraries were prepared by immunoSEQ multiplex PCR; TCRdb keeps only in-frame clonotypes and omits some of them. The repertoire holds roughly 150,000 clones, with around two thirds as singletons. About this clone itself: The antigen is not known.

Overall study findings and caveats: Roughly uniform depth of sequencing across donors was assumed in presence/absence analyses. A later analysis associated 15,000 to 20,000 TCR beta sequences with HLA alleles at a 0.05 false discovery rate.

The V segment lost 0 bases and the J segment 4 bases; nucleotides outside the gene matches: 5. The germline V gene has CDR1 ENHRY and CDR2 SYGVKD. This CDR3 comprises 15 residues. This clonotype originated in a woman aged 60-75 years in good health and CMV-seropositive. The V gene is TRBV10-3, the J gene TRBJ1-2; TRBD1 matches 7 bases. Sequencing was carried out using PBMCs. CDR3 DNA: TGTGCCATCAGTGAGTCACAGGGGAATTCCTATGGCTACACCTTC. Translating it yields CAISESQGNSYGYTF.